This T cell receptor (beta chain) is from a study of blood T cell repertoires in COVID-19. The overall study: PBMCs, B-cell-depleted T cells, or T cells provided the cDNA or gDNA that made up the material.

This CDR3 is 14 amino acids long. The germline V and J ends were trimmed by 6 bases and 0 bases, with 9 bases remaining between them. From germline, CDR1 is SGHTA and CDR2 FQGNSA. Authors' processing steps: Cell counts per sample came from amplifying reference gene primers. The data were produced by immunoSEQ multiplex PCR, yet TCRdb's version contains in-frame clones alone and is incomplete. The V and J calls and clone size come from that table; D and trimming were worked out from the DNA. The data show roughly 120,000 clones, 90% seen once. The sequencing input was peripheral blood. This sequence originates from a human donor with active COVID-19. The donor label of this sample is uncertain. The chain has TRBV7-2 and TRBJ1-3; D uncertain. The DNA of the CDR3 is TGTGCCAGCAGTCCACCAGACTCTGGAAACACCATATATTTT. Translated: CASSPPDSGNTIYF.